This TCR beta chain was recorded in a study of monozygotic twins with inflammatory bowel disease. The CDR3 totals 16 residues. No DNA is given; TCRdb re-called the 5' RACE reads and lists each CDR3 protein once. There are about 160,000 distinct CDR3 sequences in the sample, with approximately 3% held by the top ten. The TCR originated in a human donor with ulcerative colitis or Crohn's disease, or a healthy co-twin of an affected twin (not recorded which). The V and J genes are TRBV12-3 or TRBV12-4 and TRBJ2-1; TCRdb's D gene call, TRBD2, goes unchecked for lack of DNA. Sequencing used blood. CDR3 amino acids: CASSLGQSGTPNEQFF.